This T cell receptor (beta chain) originates from a study of blood T cell repertoires in COVID-19. In the study overall: The samples span acute and convalescent COVID-19 from the United States, Italy and Spain. T cells, B-cell-depleted T cells, or PBMCs provided the cDNA or gDNA that served as material.

Source study methods: Amplified reference gene primers provided the basis for estimating nucleated cell counts. Sequenced by immunoSEQ multiplex PCR; TCRdb stores in-frame clones only, minus some. The DNA gave D and trimming, while V, J and clone size come from that table. The sample records 150,000 to 200,000 clones, 70% to 90% being singletons. V shed 4 bases and J shed 2 bases, with 9 bases lying between them. This CDR3 spans 14 amino acids. CDR1 is SNHLY, CDR2 FYNNEI, per germline. This chain joins TRBV2 and TRBJ1-5; a possible D gene is TRBD1 (6 bases). The sample comprised peripheral blood. The sequence was obtained from a man aged 55-75 years with active or convalescent COVID-19. The CDR3 DNA is TGTGCCAGCAGTGGAAACAGGGGCAATCAGCCCCAGCATTTT. As protein: CASSGNRGNQPQHF. The full variable domain, completed using reference TRBV2 and TRBJ1-5, is EPEVTQTPSHQVTQMGQEVILRCVPISNHLYFYWYRQILGQKVEFLVSFYNNEISEKSEIFDDQFSVERPDGSNFTLKIRSTKLEDSAMYFCASSGNRGNQPQHFGDGTRLSIL.